One and the same sample provided the 30 T cell receptor beta chains below, sequenced in a study of early T cells in non-severe SARS-CoV-2 infection (dated by TCRdb to the early 2020s). The library relied on 5' RACE. The data were produced on a NextSeq 500. Starting from the raw public reads, TCRdb applied fastp trimming at Q25, assembled clones with MiXCR and retained in-frame beta chains. Identical CDR3 protein sequences are pooled into one entry, listed with their most common genes and DNA. The sample contains 100,000 to 140,000 distinct CDR3 sequences, 8.5% to 14% of them found a single time. The ten most abundant clones make up about 7.6% of the sample. The specimen sequenced was whole blood. Every receptor here comes from an adult who was a healthcare worker with PCR-confirmed SARS-CoV-2 infection or an uninfected control (not recorded which).

This clonotype was counted ten times or more. The V gene is TRBV10-1, the J gene TRBJ2-3, with D unresolved. The V gene's germline CDR1 is WNHNN and CDR2 SYGVQD (reference sequence). The CDR3 spans 13 residues. The V gene lost 4 bases and the J gene lost 2 bases, with 7 bases spanning the gap. As DNA, the CDR3 is TGCGCCAGCAGTGTGCACTACACAGATACGCAGTATTTT. Residues: CASSVHYTDTQYF.

The chain has TRBV7-2 and TRBJ2-7; 7 positions agree with TRBD2. The trim removed 3 bases at V and 3 bases at J, leaving 8 bases unmatched. The germline gives CDR1 SGHTA, CDR2 FQGNSA. This CDR3 contains 15 residues. The CDR3 spells CASSFAIAGNYEQYF. CDR3 nucleotides: TGTGCCAGCAGCTTTGCGATAGCGGGTAACTACGAGCAGTACTTC. Complete variable domain (other parts from reference TRBV7-2 and TRBJ2-7): GAGVSQSPSNKVTEKGKDVELRCDPISGHTALYWYRQSLGQGLEFLIYFQGNSAPDKSGLPSDRFSAERTGGSVSTLTIQRTQQEDSAVYLCASSFAIAGNYEQYFGPGTRLTVT.

This clonotype occurred many times. Germline is not matched at one junction end, which may reflect a read error. The chain has TRBV10-3 and TRBJ2-3; tentative D call: TRBD1 (6 bases). This CDR3 comprises 14 residues. Germline CDR1 ENHRY, CDR2 SYGVKD. CDR3 DNA sequence: TGTGCCATCCGTGACGGGACAAGCACAGATACGCAGTATTTT. It codes for CAIRDGTSTDTQYF.

This chain joins TRBV7-9 and TRBJ2-1; 9 bases are a match to TRBD1. J lost 3 bases, V lost 11 bases, and 8 bases had no gene match. There are 14 residues in the CDR3. Germline V gene data show CDR1 as SEHNR and CDR2 as FQNEAQ (reference sequence). DNA of the CDR3: TGTGCCTCAAAACAGGGGGCTAGCTACAATGAGCAGTTCTTC. Translated: CASKQGASYNEQFF.

The chain joins TRBV11-1 to TRBJ2-1; the D is unclear. Trimming left V 4 bases short and J 4 bases short, with 8 bases between. From germline, CDR1 is SGHAT and CDR2 FQDESV (reference sequence). The CDR3 runs to 13 residues. CDR3 sequence (DNA): TGTGCCAGCAGCTCCCCTGCGTACAATGAGCAGTTCTTC. Translation gives CASSSPAYNEQFF.

This clonotype has only a few counts. The CDR3, as DNA: TGCAGTGCCCCCCACTTATGGGGGGATGAGCAGTTCTTC. It specifies CSAPHLWGDEQFF. This sequence joins TRBV20-1 and TRBJ2-1, with D possibly TRBD2 on 6 matching bases. This CDR3 contains 13 residues. Germline V lookup: CDR1 DFQATT, CDR2 SNEGSKA (reference sequence). Trimming removed 6 bases at V and 8 bases at J, with 17 bases between.

This clonotype occurred many times. J is TRBJ2-7 and V is TRBV3-1; a possible D gene is TRBD2 (5 bases). The germline V and J ends were trimmed by 7 bases and 3 bases, with 10 bases remaining between them. The germline gives CDR1 LGHDT, CDR2 YNNKEL (reference sequence). There are 12 residues in the CDR3. Written as DNA, the CDR3 is TGTGCCAGCAACCCCCGGGGCTACGAGCAGTACTTC. It translates to CASNPRGYEQYF.

This clonotype was seen a handful of times. This chain joins TRBV4-1 and TRBJ2-1, with TRBD2 matching 10 bases. Germline CDR1 is MGHRA and CDR2 is YSYEKL. V was pared by 4 bases and J by 5 bases, with 2 bases of the junction left unmatched. This CDR3 spans 14 amino acids. Written as DNA, the CDR3 is TGCGCCAGCAGCCGGACTAGCGGAGACAATGAGCAGTTCTTC. Amino acids: CASSRTSGDNEQFF.

This clonotype was counted between two and nine times. Without the conserved terminal phenylalanine or tryptophan, this CDR3 likely stems from a read error. In DNA, the CDR3 is TGTGCCAGCAGCTTAAATCCCCGCGGACAGGGGGCCAGGTCTGAAGCTTTCTCT. This codes for CASSLNPRGQGARSEAFS. The chain has TRBV7-9 and TRBJ1-1; 11 nucleotides line up with TRBD1. There are 18 residues in the CDR3. CDR1 is SEHNR, CDR2 FQNEAQ, per germline (reference sequence). V dropped 2 bases and J dropped 6; count of bases not matched to a gene: 14.

This clonotype was seen many times. The gene calls are TRBV7-9 and TRBJ2-5; the D gene is possibly TRBD1 (5 bases). Germline V lookup: CDR1 SEHNR, CDR2 FQNEAQ (reference sequence). The CDR3 runs to 14 residues. Trimming removed 5 bases from V and 2 bases from J, with 12 bases in between. The CDR3 DNA sequence: TGTGCCAGCAGCACACCGACAGAACAAGAGACCCAGTACTTC. Amino acids: CASSTPTEQETQYF.

In its sample, this clonotype was seen many times. The chain joins TRBV7-8 to TRBJ2-3; D is perhaps TRBD1 or TRBD2 (5 bases each). The V end lost 2 bases, the J end lost 4 bases, and 10 bases lay between the germline ends. The CDR3 has 14 residues. Per the germline V gene, CDR1 is SGHVS and CDR2 is FQNEAQ. CDR3 loop: CASSLRRDPDTQYF. As DNA, the CDR3 is TGTGCCAGCAGCTTAAGAAGGGACCCAGATACGCAGTATTTT.

The chain carries TRBV10-2 and TRBJ2-1; 16 positions match TRBD2. The CDR3 is 20 amino acids. The trim removed 4 bases at V and 0 bases at J, leaving 9 bases unmatched. CDR1 is WSHSY, CDR2 SAAADI, per germline. CDR3 bases: TGCGCCAGCAGTGGCCGAATTGGGACTAGCGGGAGGGGCTCCTACAATGAGCAGTTCTTC. Translating gives CASSGRIGTSGRGSYNEQFF.

This clonotype has a count of ten or more. This chain links TRBV18 with TRBJ2-1, with TRBD2 matching over 7 bases. V lost 2 bases to trimming and J lost 2 bases; unmatched junction nucleotides: 12. Per the germline V gene, CDR1 is KGHSH and CDR2 is LQKENI. CDR3 length: 18 residues. This CDR3 is CASSPTKASGPTYNEQFF. The CDR3 DNA is TGTGCCAGCTCACCAACGAAGGCTAGCGGCCCCACCTACAATGAGCAGTTCTTC.

The chain couples TRBV29-1 to TRBJ2-3, with D possibly being TRBD2 (6 bases). Trimming took 3 bases from V and 2 from J, leaving 9 bases between them. In germline, CDR1 is SQVTM, CDR2 ANQGSEA. There are 13 residues in the CDR3. The CDR3 loop is CSVDLALTDTQYF. The CDR3 DNA reads TGCAGCGTTGACCTAGCGCTCACAGATACGCAGTATTTT.

The table lists this clonotype with many counts. The chain carries TRBV27 and TRBJ1-4; TRBD1 is a possible D gene (5 bases). Looked up from germline, CDR1 is MNHEY and CDR2 is SMNVEV (reference sequence). This CDR3 is built from 14 residues. Trimming cost V 5 bases and J 7 bases, with 14 bases left between them. The CDR3 reads CASSVGAWGEKLFF. CDR3 coding DNA: TGTGCCAGCAGTGTAGGGGCCTGGGGTGAAAAACTGTTTTTT.

This clonotype was counted ten times or more. V and J are TRBV7-9 and TRBJ1-1; D gene ambiguous. CDR3 size: 12 residues. The ends were cut back, 4 bases at V and 7 bases at J, with 10 bases in the middle. Germline V gene sequence: CDR1 SEHNR, CDR2 FQNEAQ (reference sequence). This CDR3 reads CASSSRTIEAFF. The CDR3 bases are TGTGCCAGCAGCTCAAGAACTATTGAAGCTTTCTTT.

The CDR3 DNA follows: TGTGCCAGCAGCTTATCCGCAACTAATGAAAAACTGTTTTTT. This encodes CASSLSATNEKLFF. J is TRBJ1-4 and V is TRBV11-2; D not certain. Trimming left V 2 bases short and J 0 bases short, with 4 bases between. The CDR3 loop spans 14 amino acids. CDR1 SGHAT and CDR2 FQNNGV come from the germline V gene.

For the CDR3, the DNA is TGTGCCAGCAGCATACCGCTACTAGCGGGAGGGCACGTCAATGAGCAGTTCTTC. Translated: CASSIPLLAGGHVNEQFF. This chain joins TRBV6-2 or TRBV6-3 and TRBJ2-1, with 13 positions matching TRBD2. J was trimmed by 6 bases and V by 6 bases; bases with no gene match: 14. Germline V gene lookup returns CDR1 MNHEY and CDR2 SVGEGT. This CDR3 has 18 residues.

The chain recombines TRBV24-1 with TRBJ2-3; D call uncertain. Germline-derived CDR1 and CDR2 are KGHDR and SFDVKD. The CDR3 is made up of 12 amino acids. Trimming stripped 12 bases from V and 1 base from J, with 10 bases between. This CDR3 reads CAVDRGTDTQYF. Written as DNA, the CDR3 is TGTGCCGTTGACCGGGGCACAGATACGCAGTATTTT.

This clonotype was picked up many times. V is TRBV28 and J is TRBJ2-2, with 8 nucleotides matching TRBD2. The V segment lost 5 bases and the J segment 5 bases; nucleotides outside the gene matches: 7. From germline, CDR1 is MDHEN and CDR2 SYDVKM. The CDR3 is 15 residues long. Here the CDR3 reads CASSGKAGATGELFF. The CDR3 bases are TGTGCCAGCAGTGGAAAAGCGGGAGCGACCGGGGAGCTGTTTTTT.

There are a few counts of this clonotype. The V call is TRBV7-9, the J call TRBJ1-6; no definite D call. Germline V gives CDR1 SEHNR, CDR2 FQNEAQ (reference sequence). Between the trimmed V and J ends, which lost 2 bases and 9 bases, there was a span of 11 bases. The CDR3 loop spans 14 amino acids. This chain's CDR3 is CASSLLRDASPLHF. For the CDR3, the DNA is TGTGCCAGCAGCTTATTGAGGGATGCTTCACCCCTCCACTTT. Drawing the rest from reference TRBV7-9 and TRBJ1-6, the complete variable domain is DTGVSQNPRHKITKRGQNVTFRCDPISEHNRLYWYRQTLGQGPEFLTYFQNEAQLEKSRLLSDRFSAERPKGSFSTLEIQRTEQGDSAMYLCASSLLRDASPLHFGNGTRLTVT.

This clonotype came up many times. The genes are TRBV27 and TRBJ2-7; D is possibly TRBD2 (7 bases). CDR1 MNHEY and CDR2 SMNVEV come from the germline V gene (reference sequence). V lost 5 bases and J 3 bases, leaving 17 bases between the germline ends. CDR3 length equals 15 residues. CDR3 protein: CASSPQGRVSYEQYF. DNA of the CDR3: TGTGCCAGCAGTCCTCAGGGGAGGGTTAGCTACGAGCAGTACTTC.

The chain combines TRBV9 with TRBJ2-3; TRBD2 agrees at 11 bases. This CDR3 is 13 amino acids long. After removal of 4 bases from V and 9 bases from J, the junction contained 4 bases not matched to a gene. The V gene's germline CDR1 is SGDLS and CDR2 YYNGEE. CDR3 bases: TGTGCCAGCAGCCCAAGACTAGCGGGAACGCAGTATTTT. Its translation: CASSPRLAGTQYF.

This clonotype was recorded many times. The chain combines TRBV5-1 with TRBJ2-1; 11 bases agree with TRBD2. CDR3 length: 15 amino acids. With V trimmed by 0 bases and J by 7 bases, 3 bases remained unmatched. Germline V CDR1 and CDR2: SGHRS, YFSETQ. The CDR3 is CASSLDRLAGNEQFF. CDR3 sequence (DNA): TGCGCCAGCAGCTTGGACAGACTAGCGGGAAATGAGCAGTTCTTC.

This clonotype was seen a handful of times. This chain links TRBV9 with TRBJ2-7; the match to TRBD1 covers 9 bases. The CDR3 spans 14 residues. V gave up 3 bases and J gave up 5 bases; unmatched junction bases: 6. Germline V gene lookup returns CDR1 SGDLS and CDR2 YYNGEE. The CDR3 sequence is CASSGPTGGDEQYF. The CDR3 DNA sequence: TGTGCCAGCAGCGGCCCCACAGGGGGCGACGAGCAGTACTTC.

The CDR3 nucleotides are TGTGCCAGCAGGAGGACAGGCCCCTACACCTTC. Residues: CASRRTGPYTF. The chain carries TRBV6-6 and TRBJ1-2; TRBD1 agrees at 7 bases. The ends lost 6 bases at V and 10 bases at J; junction bases unmatched: 5. The CDR3 is made up of 11 amino acids. Germline V gives CDR1 MNHNY, CDR2 SVGAGI (reference sequence).

This clonotype appeared many times. The chain uses TRBV20-1 and TRBJ2-7, with TRBD2 as a possible D gene (6 bases). The CDR3 is made up of 12 amino acids. Germline CDR1 is DFQATT and CDR2 is SNEGSKA (reference sequence). The germline V and J ends were trimmed by 3 bases and 4 bases, with 10 bases remaining between them. The CDR3 protein is CSASGSKYEQYF. CDR3 sequence (DNA): TGCAGTGCTAGCGGGAGTAAGTACGAGCAGTACTTC.

In this sample, this clonotype turned up a few times. The chain recombines TRBV7-8 with TRBJ2-5; D is ambiguous. The CDR3 is 16 amino acids. The V and J ends lost 3 bases and 0 bases respectively, with 14 bases between them. Per the germline V gene, CDR1 is SGHVS and CDR2 is FQNEAQ. The chain's CDR3 is CASSLVRLVYQETQYF. CDR3 bases: TGTGCCAGCAGCTTGGTACGGTTGGTGTACCAAGAGACCCAGTACTTC.

The chain employs TRBV7-8 and TRBJ2-1, with D tentatively TRBD2 (5 bases). Trimming cost V 5 bases and J 5 bases, with 7 bases left between them. The CDR3 is 12 amino acids. Germline V lookup: CDR1 SGHVS, CDR2 FQNEAQ. For the CDR3, the DNA is TGTGCCAGCAGCGGTAGCGACAATGAGCAGTTCTTC. Protein sequence: CASSGSDNEQFF.

This clonotype was seen a few times. The V and J genes are TRBV3-1 and TRBJ2-5, with D unclear. The CDR3 runs 15 residues. Germline assignment: CDR1 LGHDT and CDR2 YNNKEL (reference sequence). The ends were cut back, 2 bases at V and 1 base at J, with 11 bases in the middle. As DNA, the CDR3 is TGTGCCAGCAGCCAATCCCCCCCTAGCCAAGAGACCCAGTACTTC. Translating it yields CASSQSPPSQETQYF.